Listed here are 27 T cell receptor beta chains from one sample, sequenced in a study of cytomegalovirus exposure and HLA in healthy donors. The PCR contained 60 Vbeta and 13 Jbeta primers. Measured with immunoSEQ multiplex PCR; TCRdb has only the in-frame clones, and not every one. Counted here are roughly 120,000 clones, roughly 76% occurring once; the ten biggest clones make up around 15%. The sample consisted of PBMCs. Receptors were obtained from a man over 45 in good health and CMV-seropositive.

This chain's CDR3 is CASSERGTGGFETQYF. CDR3 in DNA: TGTGCCAGCAGTGAAAGGGGGACAGGGGGATTTGAGACCCAGTACTTC. V and J are TRBV6-1 and TRBJ2-5; 11 bases line up with TRBD1. The CDR3 is 16 residues long. Germline CDR1 reads MNHNS; CDR2 reads SASEGT. After removal of 2 bases from V and 5 bases from J, the junction contained 7 bases not matched to a gene.

The chain links TRBV29-1 to TRBJ2-7; maybe TRBD1 (6 bases). Germline lookup yields CDR1 SQVTM and CDR2 ANQGSEA. V gave up 5 bases and J gave up 6 bases, with 17 bases separating them. The CDR3 loop spans 13 amino acids. In nucleotides, the CDR3 is TGCAGCGTTATACAGGGAACGGGATCCGAGCAGTACTTC. It is translated as CSVIQGTGSEQYF.

The chain uses TRBV11-2 and TRBJ2-1, with 8 bases that match TRBD1. CDR3 length: 15 residues. The germline CDR1 and CDR2 sequences are SGHAT and FQNNGV. V was pared by 5 bases and J by 4 bases, with 7 bases of the junction left unmatched. The CDR3, as DNA: TGTGCCAGCAGCCGACCGGGACAGGAGTACAATGAGCAGTTCTTC. This gives the protein CASSRPGQEYNEQFF.

The chain couples TRBV11-3 to TRBJ1-2; a possible D gene is TRBD1 (6 bases). The V end was cut by 0 bases, the J end by 5 bases, with 7 bases between. Germline V gene data show CDR1 as SGHNT and CDR2 as YENEEA. The CDR3 is 13 residues long. This chain's CDR3 is CASSLDTGYGYTF. The CDR3 region has the DNA TGTGCCAGCAGCTTAGACACAGGGTATGGCTACACCTTC.

This clone has just a few counts. The rearrangement links TRBV2 to TRBJ2-7; the match to TRBD2 covers 8 bases. CDR1 is SNHLY, CDR2 FYNNEI, per germline. This CDR3 spans 14 amino acids. Unmatched junction bases numbered 3, after V lost 2 bases and J lost 3 bases. Here the CDR3 DNA reads TGTGCCAGCAGTGAAAGGGGACTAGACTACGAGCAGTACTTC. Translation gives CASSERGLDYEQYF.

The J gene is TRBJ1-5, the V gene TRBV19; 9 bases map to TRBD1. Looked up from germline, CDR1 is LNHDA and CDR2 is SQIVND (reference sequence). The CDR3 sequence is 15 residues long. The J segment lost 3 bases and the V segment lost 6 bases, leaving 6 bases of the junction unmatched. CDR3 protein: CASSRGQGVNQPQHF. The CDR3 DNA reads as TGTGCCAGTAGCCGGGGACAGGGCGTCAATCAGCCCCAGCATTTT.

This clone has a handful of counts. The V gene is TRBV5-4, the J gene TRBJ2-7, with 7 positions matching TRBD1. The V and J ends lost 5 bases and 2 bases, in that order; junction bases with no gene match: 7. Germline V gene data show CDR1 as SGHNT and CDR2 as YYREEE (reference sequence). The CDR3 loop spans 14 amino acids. The CDR3 region is CASSLRDSPYEQYF. The CDR3 bases are TGTGCCAGCAGTCTAAGGGACAGCCCCTACGAGCAGTACTTC.

The chain combines TRBV4-1 with TRBJ1-2; a weak D match, TRBD1 (5 bases). The CDR3 runs 14 residues. V was clipped by 1 base and J by 6 bases, with 12 bases between them. Germline V gives CDR1 MGHRA, CDR2 YSYEKL. The CDR3 is CASSQVGGGDGYTF. DNA for the CDR3: TGCGCCAGCAGCCAAGTCGGGGGAGGGGATGGCTACACCTTC.

The V call is TRBV27, the J call TRBJ1-3; tentative D call: TRBD1 (6 bases). CDR3 length equals 16 residues. Germline V gene data show CDR1 as MNHEY and CDR2 as SMNVEV (reference sequence). V was pared by 3 bases and J by 1 base, with 13 bases between. The CDR3 protein is CASSLNRAGSGNTIYF. The CDR3, as DNA: TGTGCCAGCAGTTTGAACAGGGCTGGATCTGGAAACACCATATATTTT.

The CDR3 DNA reads as TGTGCCAGTAGGCCCTGGGACAGTGGCTACGAGCAGTACTTC. This translates into CASRPWDSGYEQYF. This rearrangement joins TRBV19 to TRBJ2-7; 7 bases fit TRBD1. This CDR3 comprises 14 residues. The J segment lost 3 bases and the V segment lost 6 bases, leaving 8 bases of the junction unmatched. The germline V gene encodes CDR1 LNHDA and CDR2 SQIVND (reference sequence).

The chain recombines TRBV6-5 with TRBJ2-5, with 12 bases fitting TRBD2. With V trimmed by 6 bases and J by 4 bases, 3 bases remained unmatched. The CDR3 spans 14 residues. Germline CDR1 and CDR2: MNHEY and SVGAGI. CDR3 loop: CASSRLAGAETQYF. The CDR3, as DNA: TGTGCCAGCAGCCGACTAGCGGGAGCAGAGACCCAGTACTTC.

The chain uses TRBV5-4 and TRBJ1-4, with D tentatively TRBD1 (6 bases). Germline assignment: CDR1 SGHNT and CDR2 YYREEE (reference sequence). The CDR3 sequence is 18 residues long. Between the trimmed V and J ends, which lost 4 bases and 0 bases, there was a span of 19 bases. The CDR3 region is CASSVGAAGSSTNEKLFF. The DNA of the CDR3 is TGTGCCAGCAGCGTGGGGGCCGCAGGCTCCTCAACTAATGAAAAACTGTTTTTT.

V and J are TRBV11-2 and TRBJ2-7; maybe TRBD2 (5 bases). Germline V gene lookup returns CDR1 SGHAT and CDR2 FQNNGV. The CDR3 covers 15 residues. V was trimmed by 1 base and J by 2 bases, leaving 12 bases between them. As DNA, the CDR3 is TGTGCCAGCAGCTTAGGTCCGGGATCCCCCTACGAGCAGTACTTC. Translation gives CASSLGPGSPYEQYF. Combining the CDR3 with reference TRBV11-2 and TRBJ2-7 gives the whole variable domain EAGVAQSPRYKIIEKRQSVAFWCNPISGHATLYWYQQILGQGPKLLIQFQNNGVVDDSQLPKDRFSAERLKGVDSTLKIQPAKLEDSAVYLCASSLGPGSPYEQYFGPGTRLTVT.

The genes are TRBV7-2 and TRBJ2-1; possible D gene TRBD2, 6 bases. Looked up from germline, CDR1 is SGHTA and CDR2 is FQGNSA. The CDR3 is made up of 15 amino acids. Trimming left V 3 bases short and J 8 bases short, with 17 bases between. CDR3: CASSLAGLNFHEQFF. The CDR3 coding sequence is TGTGCCAGCAGCTTGGCGGGACTTAACTTCCATGAGCAGTTCTTC. Variable domain in full (rest from reference TRBV7-2 and TRBJ2-1): GAGVSQSPSNKVTEKGKDVELRCDPISGHTALYWYRQSLGQGLEFLIYFQGNSAPDKSGLPSDRFSAERTGGSVSTLTIQRTQQEDSAVYLCASSLAGLNFHEQFFGPGTRLTVL.

This rearrangement joins TRBV19 to TRBJ2-7, with TRBD1 as a possible D gene (6 bases). Germline assignment: CDR1 LNHDA and CDR2 SQIVND (reference sequence). This CDR3 has 15 amino acids. V lost 5 bases and J 7 bases, leaving 21 bases between the germline ends. The CDR3: CASSLRAGELREQYF. The DNA of the CDR3 is TGTGCCAGTAGTTTGCGGGCAGGGGAGTTGAGAGAGCAGTACTTC.

This clone was seen only a few times. The same CDR3 also results from other DNA sequences found in this sample. The chain links TRBV11-2 to TRBJ2-5; 9 bases match TRBD1. CDR3 size: 15 residues. V gave up 5 bases and J gave up 3 bases; unmatched junction bases: 7. From germline, CDR1 is SGHAT and CDR2 FQNNGV. The CDR3 protein is CASSPWTGDKETQYF. CDR3 bases: TGTGCCAGCAGCCCATGGACAGGGGATAAAGAGACCCAGTACTTC.

V is TRBV11-2 and J is TRBJ2-7, with 7 bases matching TRBD1. CDR1 and CDR2 (germline): SGHAT, FQNNGV. J was trimmed by 3 bases and V by 5 bases; bases with no gene match: 4. CDR3 length: 13 amino acids. CDR3 coding DNA: TGTGCCAGCAGCCCCGGACAGGACTACGAGCAGTACTTC. Translating it yields CASSPGQDYEQYF. Based on the CDR3 plus reference TRBV11-2 and TRBJ2-7, the full variable domain is EAGVAQSPRYKIIEKRQSVAFWCNPISGHATLYWYQQILGQGPKLLIQFQNNGVVDDSQLPKDRFSAERLKGVDSTLKIQPAKLEDSAVYLCASSPGQDYEQYFGPGTRLTVT.

With regard to this clone: The sample contains more than one DNA sequence encoding this CDR3. The genes are TRBV2 and TRBJ2-3; D is undetermined. Per the germline V gene, CDR1 is SNHLY and CDR2 is FYNNEI. The CDR3 runs to 11 residues. The V end lost 7 bases, the J end lost 2 bases, and 4 bases lay between the germline ends. CDR3 sequence (DNA): TGTGCCAGCACCTACACAGATACGCAGTATTTT. It translates to CASTYTDTQYF.

This clone has only a few counts. CDR3 sequence (DNA): TGTGCCAGCAGCTTAGAGGTGCCGGTAGCTTTCTTT. Translating gives CASSLEVPVAFF. J is TRBJ1-1 and V is TRBV11-2; D is unclear. The V gene's germline CDR1 is SGHAT and CDR2 FQNNGV. With 0 bases removed from V and 10 bases from J, the gap between germline ends came to 9 bases. This CDR3 is 12 amino acids long.

The CDR3 nucleotides are TGTGCCAGCAGCCCCAGACAGGGCGGAAAAGAGACCCAGTACTTC. Translation gives CASSPRQGGKETQYF. The chain recombines TRBV11-3 with TRBJ2-5; 7 bases align to TRBD1. Looked up from germline, CDR1 is SGHNT and CDR2 is YENEEA. V shed 5 bases and J 3 bases; nucleotides not matched to a gene: 9. The CDR3 runs 15 residues.

This sequence joins TRBV6-5 and TRBJ1-3; D gene unclear. V was trimmed by 7 bases and J by 3 bases, leaving 7 bases between them. The CDR3 contains 12 residues. CDR1 is MNHEY and CDR2 is SVGAGI in the germline V gene. CDR3 coding DNA: TGTGCCAGCATCAGTGATGGAAACACCATATATTTT. It specifies CASISDGNTIYF.

This chain connects TRBV4-2 to TRBJ1-2; D ambiguous. The length of the CDR3 is 15 residues. V gave up 0 bases and J gave up 3 bases, with 11 bases separating them. The germline V gene has CDR1 LGHNA and CDR2 YNFKEQ. The CDR3 is CASSQDPGGYYGYTF. The CDR3 coding sequence is TGTGCCAGCAGCCAAGATCCGGGTGGGTACTATGGCTACACCTTC.

This CDR3 reads CASSYQVGSANYGYTF. CDR3 DNA: TGTGCCAGCAGCTATCAAGTTGGCAGCGCTAACTATGGCTACACCTTC. The rearrangement links TRBV5-8 to TRBJ1-2, with D uncertain. The germline V gene encodes CDR1 SGHTS and CDR2 YDEGEE. This CDR3 has 16 residues. Trimming shortened V by 3 bases and J by 0 bases, and 15 bases separated the two germline ends.

V gene TRBV5-1 combines with J gene TRBJ2-3; 8 bases are shared with TRBD2. There are 16 residues in the CDR3. Germline V CDR1 and CDR2: SGHRS, YFSETQ. The junction had 7 bases not matched to a gene; V was cut back by 4 bases and J by 0 bases. The CDR3 bases are TGCGCCAGCAGCCCACTAGCGGTGACTAGCACAGATACGCAGTATTTT. This gives the protein CASSPLAVTSTDTQYF.

This rearrangement joins TRBV28 to TRBJ1-1; D ambiguous. This CDR3 has 12 amino acids. V lost 7 bases and J lost 10, with 16 bases in between. The germline V gene has CDR1 MDHEN and CDR2 SYDVKM. The CDR3 is CASNRVPKGAFF. CDR3 coding DNA: TGTGCCAGCAACCGGGTCCCTAAAGGAGCTTTCTTT.

Here the CDR3 reads CASSFQSRGLHGYTF. The CDR3 bases are TGTGCCAGCAGCTTCCAAAGCAGGGGGCTTCATGGCTACACCTTC. This chain links TRBV5-4 with TRBJ1-2; 8 bases align to TRBD1. Germline values: CDR1 SGHNT, CDR2 YYREEE (reference sequence). Unmatched junction bases numbered 9, after V lost 2 bases and J lost 6 bases. This CDR3 region has 15 residues.

V usage is TRBV7-8 and J usage is TRBJ1-1; 8 bases line up with TRBD1. The CDR3 extends over 13 amino acids. V lost 4 bases to trimming and J lost 5 bases; unmatched junction nucleotides: 3. Germline CDR1 SGHVS, CDR2 FQNEAQ. DNA for the CDR3: TGTGCCAGCAGCTCCAGGGGGCTGACTGAAGCTTTCTTT. Translated, it gives CASSSRGLTEAFF.